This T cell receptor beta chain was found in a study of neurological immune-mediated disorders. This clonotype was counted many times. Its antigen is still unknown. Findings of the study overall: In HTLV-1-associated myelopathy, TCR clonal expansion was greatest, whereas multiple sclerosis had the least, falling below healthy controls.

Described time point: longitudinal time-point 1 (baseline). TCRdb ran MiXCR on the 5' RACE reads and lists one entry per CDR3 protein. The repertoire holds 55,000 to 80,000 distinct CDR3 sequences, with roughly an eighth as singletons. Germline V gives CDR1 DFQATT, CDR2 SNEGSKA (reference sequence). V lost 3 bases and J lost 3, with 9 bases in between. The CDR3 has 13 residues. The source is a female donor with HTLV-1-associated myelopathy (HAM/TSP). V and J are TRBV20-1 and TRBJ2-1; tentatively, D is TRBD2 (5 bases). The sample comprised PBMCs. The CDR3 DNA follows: TGCAGTGCTAGGCGCGCGGGCTACAATGAGCAGTTCTTC. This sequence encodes CSARRAGYNEQFF.